The 24 T cell receptor beta chains reported below all come from one sample, sequenced in a study of blood T cell repertoires in COVID-19. Generated by immunoSEQ multiplex PCR, the TCRdb table keeps only in-frame clones and is missing some. The repertoire has more than 95,000 clones, 65% to 80% of them found once; the top ten carry about 6.8%. Input material: peripheral blood. These receptors originate from a man aged 65-85 years with acute or convalescent COVID-19.

The J gene is TRBJ1-2, the V gene TRBV18, with D perhaps TRBD1 (5 bases). Germline CDR1 KGHSH, CDR2 LQKENI. This CDR3 spans 15 amino acids. Trimming cost V 3 bases and J 5 bases, with 16 bases left between them. The CDR3 region has the DNA TGTGCCAGCTCACCGGCCCAGGGCAACCCTTATGGCTACACCTTC. It yields the protein CASSPAQGNPYGYTF.

The V and J genes are TRBV6-5 and TRBJ1-6, with 9 bases that match TRBD1. J lost 9 bases, V lost 4 bases, and 4 bases had no gene match. Germline values: CDR1 MNHEY, CDR2 SVGAGI. This CDR3 has 14 amino acids. CDR3 in amino acids: CASSLQGAGSPLHF. The CDR3 nucleotides read TGTGCCAGCAGTTTACAGGGGGCCGGTTCACCCCTCCACTTT.

The chain employs TRBV4-1 and TRBJ1-1, with a possible D match to TRBD1 (6 bases). This CDR3 is built from 15 residues. Germline loops: CDR1 MGHRA, CDR2 YSYEKL. V lost 4 bases to trimming and J lost 5 bases, with 17 bases between them. This CDR3 is CASSPERGRWTEAFF. CDR3 nucleotide sequence: TGCGCCAGCAGCCCCGAGCGGGGGCGTTGGACTGAAGCTTTCTTT.

The V and J genes are TRBV7-9 and TRBJ1-3; the D is unclear. This CDR3 has 14 residues. V gave up 4 bases and J gave up 2 bases, with 9 bases separating them. CDR1 and CDR2 from the germline V gene are SEHNR and FQNEAQ (reference sequence). Here the CDR3 DNA reads TGTGCCAGCAGCTCCCCACAAGCTGGAAACACCATATATTTT. Protein sequence: CASSSPQAGNTIYF.

The rearrangement joins TRBV6-4 to TRBJ1-6; D remains unclear. The germline CDR1 and CDR2 sequences are MRHNA and SNTAGT. The length of the CDR3 is 14 residues. Trimming shortened V by 2 bases and J by 7 bases, and 9 bases separated the two germline ends. The CDR3 DNA reads TGTGCCAGCAGTGACCGGAACGGGAATTCACCCCTCCACTTT. It yields the protein CASSDRNGNSPLHF.

The genes are TRBV13 and TRBJ2-1, with 12 bases aligning to TRBD2. The CDR3 runs to 14 residues. CDR1 and CDR2 from the germline V gene are PRHDT and FYEKMQ (reference sequence). Trimming took 2 bases from V and 7 from J; bases not matched to a gene: 0. The CDR3 region is CASSLLAGGNEQFF. As DNA, the CDR3 is TGTGCCAGCAGCTTACTAGCGGGAGGGAATGAGCAGTTCTTC.

This clone was counted once. The chain recombines TRBV30 with TRBJ2-1; 16 nucleotides line up with TRBD2. Germline assignment: CDR1 GTSNPN and CDR2 SVGIG (reference sequence). Unmatched junction bases numbered 8, after V lost 5 bases and J lost 7 bases. The CDR3 extends over 16 amino acids. The CDR3 DNA reads TGTGCCTGGTCTACCGGGACTAGCGGGGGGGCGAATGAGCAGTTCTTC. Translating it yields CAWSTGTSGGANEQFF.

The gene calls are TRBV7-2 and TRBJ2-7; no firm D call. Germline lookup yields CDR1 SGHTA and CDR2 FQGNSA. V was clipped by 3 bases and J by 7 bases, with 7 bases between them. CDR3 size: 11 residues. DNA for the CDR3: TGTGCCAGCAGCTTTTACGGGGAGCAGTACTTC. It translates to CASSFYGEQYF.

This rearrangement joins TRBV18 to TRBJ1-3; unclear D gene. V gave up 0 bases and J gave up 0 bases, with 12 bases separating them. The CDR3 extends over 17 amino acids. Germline-derived CDR1 and CDR2 are KGHSH and LQKENI. CDR3 loop: CASSPPEVTYSGNTIYF. The CDR3 bases are TGTGCCAGCTCACCACCTGAGGTAACATACTCTGGAAACACCATATATTTT.

The chain couples TRBV18 to TRBJ2-5; D gene ambiguous. CDR1 and CDR2 from the germline V gene are KGHSH and LQKENI. The CDR3 contains 14 residues. With 3 bases removed from V and 3 bases from J, the gap between germline ends came to 11 bases. CDR3 sequence (DNA): TGTGCCAGCTCACCGTACCAGGTTGAAGAGACCCAGTACTTC. Its protein product is CASSPYQVEETQYF.

This chain links TRBV28 with TRBJ1-1; a weak D match, TRBD1 (5 bases). Per the germline V gene, CDR1 is MDHEN and CDR2 is SYDVKM. The V end lost 5 bases, the J end lost 2 bases, and 18 bases lay between the germline ends. The CDR3 runs to 16 residues. The CDR3 loop reads CASSPRGLRVNTEAFF. Written as DNA, the CDR3 is TGTGCCAGCAGTCCCCGGGGGTTGAGGGTAAACACTGAAGCTTTCTTT.

The chain links TRBV12-3 or TRBV12-4 to TRBJ1-6; D ambiguous. The V end lost 5 bases, the J end lost 13 bases, and 12 bases lay between the germline ends. There are 12 residues in the CDR3. Here the CDR3 DNA reads TGTGCCAGCAGTCCGGCGGCTGGCCCCCTCCACTTT. It translates to CASSPAAGPLHF.

The CDR3 loop reads CASSQDRGFGNTIYF. CDR3 bases: TGCGCCAGCAGCCAAGATCGGGGGTTTGGAAACACCATATATTTT. The rearrangement uses TRBV4-1 and TRBJ1-3; TRBD1 is a possible D gene (5 bases). The CDR3 length is 15 residues. Germline CDR1 reads MGHRA; CDR2 reads YSYEKL. V was cut by 0 bases and J by 3 bases, with 9 bases left in between.

The chain carries TRBV7-9 and TRBJ2-7; unclear D gene. This CDR3 has 15 amino acids. Germline assignment: CDR1 SEHNR and CDR2 FQNEAQ (reference sequence). The ends were cut back, 4 bases at V and 5 bases at J, with 18 bases in the middle. CDR3 nucleotides: TGTGCCAGCAGCTCGATTGGTACTACCGAGGACGAGCAGTACTTC. It translates to CASSSIGTTEDEQYF.

The genes are TRBV9 and TRBJ2-5; D possibly corresponds to TRBD1 (5 bases). Germline V CDR1 and CDR2: SGDLS, YYNGEE. The CDR3 runs 13 residues. Trimming stripped 3 bases from V and 0 bases from J, with 6 bases between. CDR3 in amino acids: CASSGQYQETQYF. The DNA of the CDR3 is TGTGCCAGCAGCGGACAGTACCAAGAGACCCAGTACTTC.

This clone came up a few times. J is TRBJ2-1 and V is TRBV7-3, with D possibly TRBD1 on 5 matching bases. Germline V lookup: CDR1 SGHTA, CDR2 FQGTGA. The CDR3 totals 14 residues. Trimming cost V 0 bases and J 8 bases, with 11 bases left between them. The CDR3 nucleotides are TGTGCCAGCAGCTTAACGTTAAGCAGGGATGAGCAGTTCTTC. This gives the protein CASSLTLSRDEQFF.

V and J are TRBV6-2 or TRBV6-3 and TRBJ2-7; 7 nucleotides match TRBD2. Germline V lookup: CDR1 MNHEY, CDR2 SVGEGT. The junction had 7 bases not matched to a gene; V was cut back by 2 bases and J by 6 bases. The CDR3 totals 14 residues. CDR3 region: CASSYGGSLSEQYF. For the CDR3, the DNA is TGTGCCAGCAGTTACGGCGGGAGTTTGTCCGAGCAGTACTTC.

This chain links TRBV9 with TRBJ1-1; tentative D call: TRBD1 (6 bases). CDR1 and CDR2 from the germline V gene are SGDLS and YYNGEE. V was clipped by 4 bases and J by 5 bases, with 15 bases between them. CDR3 length equals 14 residues. The DNA of the CDR3 is TGTGCCAGCAGCTCTAGCGGGGGGCCTACTGAAGCTTTCTTT. Its translation: CASSSSGGPTEAFF.

This sequence joins TRBV2 and TRBJ2-7; D remains ambiguous. The CDR3 loop spans 14 amino acids. CDR1 SNHLY and CDR2 FYNNEI come from the germline V gene. V lost 4 bases and J lost 0, with 10 bases in between. Written as DNA, the CDR3 is TGTGCCAGCAGTGCTGATGCGTTCTCCTACGAGCAGTACTTC. The encoded protein is CASSADAFSYEQYF.

The chain uses TRBV19 and TRBJ2-7, with D maybe TRBD1 (6 bases). Deletions cut 6 bases from V and 7 bases from J, with 19 bases between. Germline loops: CDR1 LNHDA, CDR2 SQIVND (reference sequence). This CDR3 region has 14 residues. The CDR3 sequence: CASRDRYDALEQYF. The CDR3 DNA follows: TGTGCCAGTAGAGACAGGTACGATGCCTTAGAGCAGTACTTC.

V usage is TRBV9 and J usage is TRBJ1-4, with D perhaps TRBD1 (5 bases). This CDR3 spans 14 amino acids. Trimming took 0 bases from V and 6 from J, leaving 9 bases between them. Germline V gene sequence: CDR1 SGDLS, CDR2 YYNGEE. In DNA, the CDR3 is TGTGCCAGCAGCGTAGGAGTAGGGGATGAAAAACTGTTTTTT. It encodes CASSVGVGDEKLFF.

This chain links TRBV4-1 with TRBJ1-4; D gene uncertain. V was cut by 0 bases and J by 3 bases, with 11 bases left in between. The CDR3 is 16 amino acids. Per the germline V gene, CDR1 is MGHRA and CDR2 is YSYEKL. The CDR3 bases are TGCGCCAGCAGCCAAGATTTCGGAGCAGCTAATGAAAAACTGTTTTTT. Its translation is CASSQDFGAANEKLFF.

The chain uses TRBV7-9 and TRBJ2-7; a weak D match, TRBD2 (6 bases). The germline gives CDR1 SEHNR, CDR2 FQNEAQ (reference sequence). The CDR3 is 15 residues long. V dropped 1 base and J dropped 4 bases, with 14 bases sitting between them. This chain's CDR3 is CASSLVGRGIYEQYF. Here the CDR3 DNA reads TGTGCCAGCAGCTTAGTGGGGCGGGGTATTTACGAGCAGTACTTC.

The rearrangement joins TRBV29-1 to TRBJ2-3; perhaps TRBD2 as D (5 bases). This CDR3 region has 12 residues. V was clipped by 4 bases and J by 3 bases, with 8 bases between them. Germline CDR1 SQVTM, CDR2 ANQGSEA. The CDR3 coding sequence is TGCAGCGTTGTTAGGGAGACAGATACGCAGTATTTT. Encoded protein: CSVVRETDTQYF.